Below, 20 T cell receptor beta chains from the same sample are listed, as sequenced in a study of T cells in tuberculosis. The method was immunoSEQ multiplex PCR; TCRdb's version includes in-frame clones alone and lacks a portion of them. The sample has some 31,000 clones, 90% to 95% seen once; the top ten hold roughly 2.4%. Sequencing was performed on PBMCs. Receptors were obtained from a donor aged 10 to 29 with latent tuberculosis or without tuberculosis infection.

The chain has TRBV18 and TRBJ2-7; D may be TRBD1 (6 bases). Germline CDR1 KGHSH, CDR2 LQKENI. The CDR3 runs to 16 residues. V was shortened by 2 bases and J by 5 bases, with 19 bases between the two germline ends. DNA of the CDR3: TGTGCCAGCTCACCATTCTCTCAGCCCCAGGGGAACGAGCAGTACTTC. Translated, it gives CASSPFSQPQGNEQYF.

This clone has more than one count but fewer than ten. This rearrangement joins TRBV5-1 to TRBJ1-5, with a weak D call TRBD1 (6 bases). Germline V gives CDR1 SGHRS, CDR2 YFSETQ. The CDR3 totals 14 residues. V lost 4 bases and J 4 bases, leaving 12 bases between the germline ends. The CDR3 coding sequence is TGCGCCAGCAGCCCGGGGACAAAAAATCAGCCCCAGCATTTT. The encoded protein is CASSPGTKNQPQHF.

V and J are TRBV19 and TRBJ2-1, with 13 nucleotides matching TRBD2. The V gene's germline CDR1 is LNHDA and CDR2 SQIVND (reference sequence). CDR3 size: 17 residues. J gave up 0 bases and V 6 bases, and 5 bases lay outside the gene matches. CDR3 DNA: TGTGCCAGTAGCGGGACTAGCGGGGCGAGCTCCTACAATGAGCAGTTCTTC. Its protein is CASSGTSGASSYNEQFF.

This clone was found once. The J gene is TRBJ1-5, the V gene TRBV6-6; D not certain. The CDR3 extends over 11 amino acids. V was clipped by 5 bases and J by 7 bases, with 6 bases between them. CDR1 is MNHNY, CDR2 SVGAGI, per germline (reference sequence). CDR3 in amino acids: CASSPGQPQHF. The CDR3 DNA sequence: TGTGCCAGCAGTCCGGGACAGCCCCAGCATTTT.

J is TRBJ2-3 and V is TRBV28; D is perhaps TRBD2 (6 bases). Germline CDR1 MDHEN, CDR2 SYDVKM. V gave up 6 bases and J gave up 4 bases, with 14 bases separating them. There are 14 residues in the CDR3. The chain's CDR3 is CASRSGDSSDTQYF. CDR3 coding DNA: TGTGCCAGCAGATCTGGGGACTCCTCAGATACGCAGTATTTT. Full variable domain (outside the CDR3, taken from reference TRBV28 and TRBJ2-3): DVKVTQSSRYLVKRTGEKVFLECVQDMDHENMFWYRQDPGLGLRLIYFSYDVKMKEKGDIPEGYSVSREKKERFSLILESASTNQTSMYLCASRSGDSSDTQYFGPGTRLTVL.

CDR3 DNA: TGTGCCAGCAGCTCCCCCCCGTACGCGGCCCTAACGCAGTATTTT. It encodes CASSSPPYAALTQYF. The chain uses TRBV7-2 and TRBJ2-3; D is uncertain. V was trimmed by 4 bases and J by 9 bases, leaving 20 bases between them. The germline CDR1 and CDR2 sequences are SGHTA and FQGNSA. CDR3 length: 15 residues.

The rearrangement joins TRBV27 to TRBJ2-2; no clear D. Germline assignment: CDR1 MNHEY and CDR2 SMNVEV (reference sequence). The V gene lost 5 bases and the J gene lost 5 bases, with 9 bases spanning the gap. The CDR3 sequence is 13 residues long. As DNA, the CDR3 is TGTGCCAGCAGTAAAACTTGGACCGGGGAGCTGTTTTTT. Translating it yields CASSKTWTGELFF.

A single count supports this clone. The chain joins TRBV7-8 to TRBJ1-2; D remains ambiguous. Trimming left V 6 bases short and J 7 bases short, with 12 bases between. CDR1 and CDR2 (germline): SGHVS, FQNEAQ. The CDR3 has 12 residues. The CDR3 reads CASSPESFGYTF. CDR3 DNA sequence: TGTGCCAGCAGTCCCGAGTCGTTTGGCTACACCTTC. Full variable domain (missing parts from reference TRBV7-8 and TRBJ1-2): GAGVSQSPRYKVAKRGQDVALRCDPISGHVSLFWYQQALGQGPEFLTYFQNEAQLDKSGLPSDRFFAERPEGSVSTLKIQRTQQEDSAVYLCASSPESFGYTFGSGTRLTVV.

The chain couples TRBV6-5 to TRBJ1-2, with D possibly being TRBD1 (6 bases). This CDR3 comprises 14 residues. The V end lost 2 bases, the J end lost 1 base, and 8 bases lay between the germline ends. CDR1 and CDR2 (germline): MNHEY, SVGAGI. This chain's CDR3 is CASSYRGGNYGYTF. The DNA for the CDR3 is TGTGCCAGCAGTTACAGGGGGGGTAACTATGGCTACACCTTC.

CDR3: CASSPRTGNEKLFF. The DNA for the CDR3 is TGTGCCAGCAGCCCGCGGACAGGGAACGAAAAACTGTTTTTT. This chain uses TRBV7-2 with TRBJ1-4, with 8 positions matching TRBD1. Germline CDR1 and CDR2: SGHTA and FQGNSA. The V segment lost 5 bases and the J segment 8 bases; nucleotides outside the gene matches: 7. The CDR3 sequence is 14 residues long.

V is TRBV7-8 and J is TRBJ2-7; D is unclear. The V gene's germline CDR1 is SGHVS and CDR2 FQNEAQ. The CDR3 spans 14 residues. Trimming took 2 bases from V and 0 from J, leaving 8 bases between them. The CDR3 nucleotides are TGTGCCAGCAGCTTATTGTACAACTCCTACGAGCAGTACTTC. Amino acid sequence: CASSLLYNSYEQYF.

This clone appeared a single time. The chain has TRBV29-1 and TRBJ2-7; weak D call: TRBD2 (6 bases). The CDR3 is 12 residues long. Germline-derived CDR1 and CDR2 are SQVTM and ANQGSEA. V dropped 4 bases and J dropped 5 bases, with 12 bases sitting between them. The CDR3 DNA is TGCAGCGTTGGCGGGGCTAGCAACGAGCAGTACTTC. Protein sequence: CSVGGASNEQYF.

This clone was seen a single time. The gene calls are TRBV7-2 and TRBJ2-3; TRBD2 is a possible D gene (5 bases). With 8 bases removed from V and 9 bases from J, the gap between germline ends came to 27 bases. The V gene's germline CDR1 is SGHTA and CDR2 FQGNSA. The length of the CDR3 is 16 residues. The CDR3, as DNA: TGTGCCAGCCGTCTTCGGGGTCGTGAGGCGGCGGGCACGCAGTATTTT. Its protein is CASRLRGREAAGTQYF.

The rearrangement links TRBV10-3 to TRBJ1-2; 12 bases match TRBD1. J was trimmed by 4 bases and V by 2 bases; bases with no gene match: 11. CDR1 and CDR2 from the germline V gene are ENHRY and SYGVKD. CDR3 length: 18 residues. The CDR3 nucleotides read TGTGCCATCAGTGAGCTAGGGACAGGGGGCTATAACGGCTATGGCTACACCTTC. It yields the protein CAISELGTGGYNGYGYTF.

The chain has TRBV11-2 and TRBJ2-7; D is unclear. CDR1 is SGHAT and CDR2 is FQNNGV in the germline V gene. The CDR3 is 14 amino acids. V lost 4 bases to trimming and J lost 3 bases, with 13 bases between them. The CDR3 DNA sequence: TGTGCCAGCAGCTCTTTTGGCCGGGTCTACGAGCAGTACTTC. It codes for CASSSFGRVYEQYF. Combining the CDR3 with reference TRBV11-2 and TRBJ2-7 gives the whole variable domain EAGVAQSPRYKIIEKRQSVAFWCNPISGHATLYWYQQILGQGPKLLIQFQNNGVVDDSQLPKDRFSAERLKGVDSTLKIQPAKLEDSAVYLCASSSFGRVYEQYFGPGTRLTVT.

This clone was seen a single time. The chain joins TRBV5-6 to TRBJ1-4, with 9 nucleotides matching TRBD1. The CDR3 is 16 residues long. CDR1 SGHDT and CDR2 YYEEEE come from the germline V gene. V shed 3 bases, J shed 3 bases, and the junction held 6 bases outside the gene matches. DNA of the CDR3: TGTGCCAGCAGCTCCATACAGGGGGCGGCTAATGAAAAACTGTTTTTT. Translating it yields CASSSIQGAANEKLFF.

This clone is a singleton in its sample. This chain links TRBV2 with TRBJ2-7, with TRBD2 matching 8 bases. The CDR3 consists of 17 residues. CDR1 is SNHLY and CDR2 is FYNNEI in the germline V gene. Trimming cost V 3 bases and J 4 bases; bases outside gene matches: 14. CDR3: CASSDWPISGGRYEQYF. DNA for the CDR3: TGTGCCAGCAGTGATTGGCCCATCAGCGGGGGTCGGTACGAGCAGTACTTC.

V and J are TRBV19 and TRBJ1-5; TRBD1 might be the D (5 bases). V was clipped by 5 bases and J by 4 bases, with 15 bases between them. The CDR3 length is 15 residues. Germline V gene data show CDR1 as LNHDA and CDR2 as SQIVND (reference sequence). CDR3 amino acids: CASSLLPRANQPQHF. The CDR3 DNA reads TGTGCCAGTAGTCTACTCCCCAGGGCTAATCAGCCCCAGCATTTT.

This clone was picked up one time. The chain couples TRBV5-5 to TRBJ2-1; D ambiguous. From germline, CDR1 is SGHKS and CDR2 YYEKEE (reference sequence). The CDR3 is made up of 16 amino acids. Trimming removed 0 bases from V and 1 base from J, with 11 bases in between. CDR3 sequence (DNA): TGTGCCAGCAGCTTGGAAGGAGCACGATCCTACAATGAGCAGTTCTTC. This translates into CASSLEGARSYNEQFF.

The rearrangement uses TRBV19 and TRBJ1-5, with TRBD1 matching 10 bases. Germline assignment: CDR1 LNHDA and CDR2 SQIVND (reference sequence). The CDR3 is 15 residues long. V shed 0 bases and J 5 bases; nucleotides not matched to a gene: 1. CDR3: CASSIEGTGDQPQHF. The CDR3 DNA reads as TGTGCCAGTAGTATAGAAGGGACAGGGGATCAGCCCCAGCATTTT.